The source of this T cell receptor (beta chain) is a study of blood T cell repertoires in COVID-19. Generated by immunoSEQ multiplex PCR, the TCRdb table keeps only in-frame clones and is missing some. The data show approximately 270,000 clones, approximately 83% seen once. Cohort allocation depended upon clinical history that participants reported. Each recovered donor of Cohort 3 presented with two negative PCRs, clearance, or symptom resolution. The sequenced sample consisted of PBMCs or T cells enriched from blood (not recorded which). The clonotype comes from a woman aged 45-60 years who had recovered from COVID-19.

The CDR3 here is CASRQTGDNSPLHF. The DNA of the CDR3 is TGTGCCAGCAGACAGACAGGGGATAATTCACCCCTCCACTTT. The chain joins TRBV6-5 to TRBJ1-6; 8 bases line up with TRBD1. This CDR3 is built from 14 residues. V was pared by 6 bases and J by 5 bases, with 3 bases of the junction left unmatched. In germline, CDR1 is MNHEY, CDR2 SVGAGI.